This T cell receptor beta chain came from a study of blood T cell repertoires in COVID-19. The overall study: The samples span acute and convalescent COVID-19 from the United States, Italy and Spain. Sources were T cells, B-cell-depleted T cells, or PBMCs; the material itself was cDNA or gDNA.

Original processing notes: How many nucleated cells were present was estimated from reference gene primer amplification. Assay: immunoSEQ multiplex PCR; the TCRdb copy retains only in-frame clones and omits some. V, J and clone size derive from that table, while D and trimming were established from the DNA sequence. The data hold a few hundred thousand clones, with approximately 81% observed a single time. The V segment lost 5 bases and the J segment 2 bases; nucleotides outside the gene matches: 9. The CDR3 extends over 15 amino acids. The germline V gene has CDR1 SGHVS and CDR2 FNYEAQ. The receptor's source is a woman younger than 30 with acute or convalescent COVID-19. The sample comprised peripheral blood. This chain connects TRBV7-6 to TRBJ2-7, with 7 bases matching TRBD2. The CDR3 DNA reads TGTGCCAGCAGCCATTTGCAAGGGAGGGCCTACGAGCAGTACTTC. Translating gives CASSHLQGRAYEQYF.